This T cell receptor beta chain appears in the sequencing data of a study of blood T cell repertoires in COVID-19. Germline CDR1 reads MGHDK; CDR2 reads SYGVNS. V lost 1 base and J lost 6, with 15 bases in between. The CDR3 consists of 16 residues. Assay used: immunoSEQ multiplex PCR; TCRdb lists only in-frame clones, some missing. The sample includes roughly 260,000 clones, approximately 88% seen only once; the top ten take 2.6%. The source material was PBMCs or T cells enriched from blood (not recorded which). The clonotype was recovered from a woman under 40 with acute COVID-19. This chain joins TRBV25-1 and TRBJ2-2, with TRBD2 as a possible D gene (6 bases). CDR3 sequence: CASSELGGGSSGELFF. CDR3 bases: TGTGCCAGCAGTGAATTGGGCGGAGGGTCGTCCGGGGAGCTGTTTTTT.